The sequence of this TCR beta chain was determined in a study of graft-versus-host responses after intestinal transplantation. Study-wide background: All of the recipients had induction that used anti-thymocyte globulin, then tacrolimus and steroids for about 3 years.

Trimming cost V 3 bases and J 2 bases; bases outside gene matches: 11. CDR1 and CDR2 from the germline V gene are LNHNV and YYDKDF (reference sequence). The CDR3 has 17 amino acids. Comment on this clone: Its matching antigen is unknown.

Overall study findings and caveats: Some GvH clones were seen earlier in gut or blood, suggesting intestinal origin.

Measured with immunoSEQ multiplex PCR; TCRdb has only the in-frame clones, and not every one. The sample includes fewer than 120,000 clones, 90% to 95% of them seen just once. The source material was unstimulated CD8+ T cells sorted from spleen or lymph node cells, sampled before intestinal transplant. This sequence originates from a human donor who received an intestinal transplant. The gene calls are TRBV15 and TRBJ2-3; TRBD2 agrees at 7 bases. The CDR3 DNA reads TGTGCCACCAGCAGCGAGCCTCTAGCGGCCCACACAGATACGCAGTATTTT. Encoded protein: CATSSEPLAAHTDTQYF.